This T cell receptor beta chain was profiled in a study of shared clonotypes between healthy human individuals. Notes on the study in general: The represented genetic and exposure-history diversity was limited by the small number of donors. Only blood was sampled; tissue repertoires likely differ.

Data came from immunoSEQ multiplex PCR; TCRdb stores just in-frame clones and leaves some out. The sample has around 440,000 clones; approximately 71% are singletons. Comment on this clone: Its antigen is unknown.

Donors had no recently reported acute infections or vaccinations and were HIV-negative. This receptor was obtained from a woman in her 40s in good health. Some clones in this sample may be carry-over from other donors' samples. The sample consisted of PBMCs.

CDR3: CASSQEGFDEQYF. The CDR3 DNA is TGTGCCAGCAGCCAGGAGGGATTCGACGAGCAGTACTTC. J is TRBJ2-7 and V is TRBV5-4; D may be TRBD2 (6 bases). The CDR3 consists of 13 residues. V was clipped by 4 bases and J by 5 bases, with 13 bases between them. CDR1 and CDR2 from the germline V gene are SGHNT and YYREEE (reference sequence).